The T cell receptor (beta chain) under discussion was sequenced for a study of cytomegalovirus exposure and HLA in healthy donors. Vbeta (60) and Jbeta (13) primers were used in the PCR. Profiled with immunoSEQ multiplex PCR; TCRdb holds only in-frame clones, not every one. The sample lists under 250,000 clones; approximately 83% were seen once. This clone was detected only once. Its cognate antigen is unknown. Findings and limits, study-wide: Per a later analysis, HLA-associated TCR beta chains showed more clonal expansion than other, equally common TCR beta chains.

The germline V gene encodes CDR1 MNHEY and CDR2 SVGAGI. This CDR3 contains 14 residues. V dropped 6 bases and J dropped 4; count of bases not matched to a gene: 3. The specimen sequenced was PBMCs. The clonotype comes from a woman in her forties or fifties in good health and CMV-seropositive. The chain is built from TRBV6-5 and TRBJ2-1; 10 bases fit TRBD2. The CDR3 DNA is TGTGCCAGCAGGAGCGGGGGGGCGTACAATGAGCAGTTCTTC. Amino acid sequence: CASRSGGAYNEQFF.